This TCR beta chain was captured in a study of T cell responses to AZD1222 COVID-19 vaccine. Study observations and caveats: Baseline seropositives among AZD1222 recipients totaled only six or seven.

This clone occurred once. What it recognizes is unknown. Sequencing was performed with immunoSEQ multiplex PCR; in TCRdb, only in-frame clones are kept and a portion is missing. This sample carries roughly 120,000 clones, around 89% of them seen once, and the ten largest clones take less than 4%. Germline V CDR1 and CDR2: MDHEN, SYDVKM. Trimming took 6 bases from V and 0 from J, leaving 15 bases between them. The CDR3 extends over 16 amino acids. This TCR derives from an adult who received the AZD1222 COVID-19 vaccine. The material was peripheral blood, obtained 28 days after the second AZD1222 dose. V gene TRBV28 combines with J gene TRBJ2-4, with D uncertain. The CDR3 bases are TGTGCCAGCAGGGAAACAGAGCCCTTAGCCAAAAACATTCAGTACTTC. Amino acid sequence: CASRETEPLAKNIQYF.